This T cell receptor (beta chain) stems from a study of T-cell memory formation after mild COVID-19 (dated by TCRdb to the early 2020s). Notes on the research overall: Most TCR sequence clusters were specific to one of the two donors. Longitudinal TCRalpha and TCRbeta repertoire sequencing tracked T-cell clones expanding and contracting after mild COVID-19 in a couple of donors. Two young, previously healthy adult volunteers, one female and one male, were included in the cohort.

PBMCs were isolated by Ficoll-Paque density gradient centrifugation. The V end loses 2 bases and the J end loses 9 bases, and a stretch of 11 bases separates them. Inclusive of the bounding cysteine and phenylalanine, the CDR3 is 13 residues long. Just the 39-base CDR3 DNA is kept, in frame starting at base 1. CDR1 SEHNR and CDR2 FQNEAQ are derived from the germline V gene (reference sequence). General findings and caveats noted by the study authors: Balanced CD4/CD8 phenotypes were observed for clones contracting from day 15 to 85, whereas a bias towards CD4+ was observed for a second wave of clones expanding from day 15 to 37. SARS-CoV-2 specificity was not confirmed for the second-wave clones peaking on day 37. Some responding clones were detected in pre-infection memory, which suggested that pre-existing cross-reactive memory T cells had joined the SARS-CoV-2 response. Contracting CD4+ clones appeared mostly in the CM and EM memory subsets, whereas CD8+ clones were enriched in EMRA. The study covered only two mild cases, and larger cohorts including severe cases with pre-infection samples were considered necessary.

Concerning this clonotype itself: The clone's antigen remains unknown. No per-base quality is available; no much larger clone lies one base away.

Sequenced on an Illumina NovaSeq 6000. TCRalpha and TCRbeta cDNA libraries were constructed by 5'RACE with constant-segment primers, with sample barcodes and unique molecular identifiers being introduced. RNA was extracted from every sample with Trizol reagent. The libraries were amplified in two PCR steps, and the second step added a second sample barcode and Illumina TruSeq adapters. Sequencing of the libraries was done on an Illumina NovaSeq, producing 2 x 150 bp paired-end reads. In the source study's methods: The reads were demultiplexed and collapsed into UMI-guided consensus sequences using migec v1.2.7. Using mixcr v2.1.11, UMI consensuses were aligned to TRA and TRB V and J templates and then assembled into clonotypes. A clonotype was counted as expanded or contracted only if both edgeR and NoisET called the change significant, with noise models trained on biological replicates. For edgeR calls, a false discovery rate-adjusted p below 0.01 and a log2 fold-change threshold of 1 were applied. PCA with hierarchical clustering of max-normalized trajectories of the 1000 most abundant clonotypes was used as exploratory dynamics analysis. Separately sequenced CD4+ and CD8+ repertoires were used to assign the CD4 or CD8 phenotype of responding clones. TCRdb passed the public sequencing reads through fastp at Q25 and MiXCR, retaining productive beta sequences. Entries that share a CDR3 protein sequence are merged under the most common genes and DNA. In this record, the V and J calls reflect TCRdb's handling and not the investigators' own analysis. This sample lists some 600,000 distinct CDR3 sequences; around a sixth were detected once. Roughly 7.8% of the sample comes from the top ten.

Specimen: PBMCs or a T cell subset sorted from them (not recorded which). The V gene is TRBV7-9 and the J gene is TRBJ2-1, with a weak D call of TRBD2 (5 bases match). The TCR originated in an adult woman who had mild COVID-19 (a few samples of this study predate the infection). The sample titles of this study are shuffled in the database, so cell type and time point are left out; the donor was told from shared clones. The sequenced DNA: TGTGCCAGCAGCTTATCTCGGGGTAGTGAGCAGTTCTTC. This is translated as CASSLSRGSEQFF.